These T cell receptor beta chains were read from a single sample in a study of blood T cell repertoires in COVID-19. Sequenced by immunoSEQ multiplex PCR; TCRdb stores in-frame clones only, minus some. There are over 200,000 clones in the sample; roughly 87% occur only once, and roughly 2% lies in the top ten. The specimen sequenced was peripheral blood. These TCRs come from a man in his forties or fifties with active or convalescent COVID-19. Both conserved end residues are part of each CDR3. A D gene is named only where the DNA matches it firmly. Clone size appears in some rows only: once, few, many, or a class for an expanded clone.

J: TRBJ2-5; D: TRBD1; V: TRBV7-4; size: NA; DNA: TGTGCCAGCAGCTTAGGGCCCTTCCCGGGACAGGGGTTAAGGGGGACCCAGTACTTC; CDR3: CASSLGPFPGQGLRGTQYF
J: TRBJ1-1; D: TRBD1; V: TRBV9; size: NA; DNA: TGTGCCAGCAGCACCCGGACAGGGATGGGCACTGAAGCTTTCTTT; CDR3: CASSTRTGMGTEAFF
J: TRBJ1-3; D: NA; V: TRBV28; size: NA; DNA: TGTGCCAGCAGCTTGACAGCGATTAGAAACACCATATATTTT; CDR3: CASSLTAIRNTIYF
J: TRBJ1-5; D: TRBD1; V: TRBV5-1; size: NA; DNA: TGCGCCAGCAGCTTGACAGGGGGCCAGTATAGCAATCAGCCCCAGCATTTT; CDR3: CASSLTGGQYSNQPQHF
J: TRBJ2-1; D: TRBD2; V: TRBV27; size: few; DNA: TGTGCCAGCAGTTCCAGACTAGCGGAGTCGGTTATGCAGTTCTTC; CDR3: CASSSRLAESVMQFF
J: TRBJ1-4; D: NA; V: TRBV2; size: once; DNA: TGTGCCAGCAAAAGGAGCCCGTCAACTAATGAAAAACTGTTTTTT; CDR3: CASKRSPSTNEKLFF
J: TRBJ2-7; D: NA; V: TRBV18; size: NA; DNA: TGTGCCAGCTCACTCTCGGACACACGAGAGCAGTACTTC; CDR3: CASSLSDTREQYF
J: TRBJ2-1; D: TRBD2; V: TRBV3-1/TRBV3-2; size: NA; DNA: TGTGCCAGCAGCCAATCGCGGGGAGGACTAGCGGGAGGGAATGAGCAGTTCTTC; CDR3: CASSQSRGGLAGGNEQFF
J: TRBJ2-5; D: NA; V: TRBV5-4; size: NA; DNA: TGTGCCAGCAGCTTTTATAACAGTGGGTGGGAGACCCAGTACTTC; CDR3: CASSFYNSGWETQYF
J: TRBJ2-7; D: NA; V: TRBV4-1; size: NA; DNA: TGCGCCAGCAGCTCCCACTACGAGCAGTACTTC; CDR3: CASSSHYEQYF
J: TRBJ1-2; D: NA; V: TRBV18; size: NA; DNA: TGTGCCAGCTCACCAGAGCGGGACTATGGCTACACCTTC; CDR3: CASSPERDYGYTF
J: TRBJ2-7; D: NA; V: TRBV28; size: NA; DNA: TGTGCCAGCCTCGGACAGGCCGGGGGCTCCTACGAGCAGTACTTC; CDR3: CASLGQAGGSYEQYF
J: TRBJ2-5; D: NA; V: TRBV2; size: NA; DNA: TGTGCCAGCAGGGCTGGAGAGACCCAGTACTTC; CDR3: CASRAGETQYF
J: TRBJ1-5; D: TRBD1; V: TRBV27; size: NA; DNA: TGTGCCAGCAGTCTCGGGACAGGGAGCAATCAGCCCCAGCATTTT; CDR3: CASSLGTGSNQPQHF
J: TRBJ2-1; D: NA; V: TRBV7-3; size: NA; DNA: TGTGCCAGCAGCTCCTACCGGTCCGCTTACAATGAGCAGTTCTTC; CDR3: CASSSYRSAYNEQFF
J: TRBJ1-4; D: TRBD1; V: TRBV29-1; size: NA; DNA: TGCAGCGTGACCGGGACAGCTAATGAAAAACTGTTTTTT; CDR3: CSVTGTANEKLFF
J: TRBJ1-1; D: NA; V: TRBV11-1; size: NA; DNA: TGTGCCAGCAGCCCAAGGGGCGGGGGCATCGGCACTGAAGCTTTCTTT; CDR3: CASSPRGGGIGTEAFF
J: TRBJ2-7; D: TRBD1; V: TRBV27; size: NA; DNA: TGTGCCAGCAGTTTATTACGGGACAGGGGCGAGCAGTACTTC; CDR3: CASSLLRDRGEQYF
J: TRBJ2-1; D: TRBD1; V: TRBV19; size: NA; DNA: TGTGCCAGTAGTATGTGGGACAGGGGCAATGAGCAGTTCTTC; CDR3: CASSMWDRGNEQFF
J: TRBJ2-1; D: TRBD2; V: TRBV3-1/TRBV3-2; size: NA; DNA: TGTGCCAGCAGCCCCGTAAGGAGACTAGCGGGGGGTGGTGAGCAGTTCTTC; CDR3: CASSPVRRLAGGGEQFF
J: TRBJ1-2; D: NA; V: TRBV9; size: once; DNA: TGTGCCAGCACCACAGACGGAACTTATAATCGCTACACCTTC; CDR3: CASTTDGTYNRYTF
J: TRBJ1-2; D: TRBD1; V: TRBV19; size: NA; DNA: TGTGCCAGTAGTATTAGTTCCGGGCTAAGGGGACAGGTCTATGGCTACACCTTC; CDR3: CASSISSGLRGQVYGYTF
J: TRBJ2-1; D: TRBD2; V: TRBV5-1; size: NA; DNA: TGCGCCAGCTCTAGCGGGGGCGTAACCTACAATGAGCAGTTCTTC; CDR3: CASSSGGVTYNEQFF
J: TRBJ1-6; D: TRBD1; V: TRBV5-1; size: NA; DNA: TGCGCCAGCAGCTTGGTCGCGGGTGGGACAGGGGACTCACCCCTCCACTTT; CDR3: CASSLVAGGTGDSPLHF
J: TRBJ1-1; D: TRBD1; V: TRBV6-5; size: NA; DNA: TGTGCCAGCAGCCCCGGGACAGGGTTCACTGAAGCTTTCTTT; CDR3: CASSPGTGFTEAFF
J: TRBJ1-3; D: NA; V: TRBV30; size: NA; DNA: TGTGCCTGGAGTCCTACTCCAGGTGCGGGAAACACCATATATTTT; CDR3: CAWSPTPGAGNTIYF
J: TRBJ2-7; D: TRBD2; V: TRBV7-2; size: NA; DNA: TGTGCCAGCAGCTTAGTCTCTCCGGGAGGAGGATACGAGCAGTACTTC; CDR3: CASSLVSPGGGYEQYF
J: TRBJ1-4; D: TRBD1; V: TRBV5-8; size: NA; DNA: TGTGCCAGCAGCTCTCGACAGGGTCTTAATGAAAAACTGTTTTTT; CDR3: CASSSRQGLNEKLFF
J: TRBJ2-5; D: TRBD2; V: TRBV6-5; size: NA; DNA: TGTGCCAGCTATGGGACTAGTCGGGTGGGGGAGTACTTC; CDR3: CASYGTSRVGEYF
J: TRBJ1-2; D: NA; V: TRBV30; size: NA; DNA: TGTGCCTGGAGAGTAATGGGGCCAGGTGCTAACTATGGCTACACCTTC; CDR3: CAWRVMGPGANYGYTF
J: TRBJ2-7; D: TRBD1; V: TRBV15; size: NA; DNA: TGTGCCACCAGCAGAGATTTACAGGGGGCGCGGGAGCAGTACTTC; CDR3: CATSRDLQGAREQYF
J: TRBJ2-5; D: TRBD1; V: TRBV18; size: NA; DNA: TGTGCCAGCTCAACAGGACAGGGGGTTCAAGAGACCCAGTACTTC; CDR3: CASSTGQGVQETQYF
J: TRBJ2-5; D: NA; V: TRBV5-1; size: NA; DNA: TGCGCCAGCAGCGTAAGCACTACCCAAGAGACCCAGTACTTC; CDR3: CASSVSTTQETQYF
J: TRBJ2-5; D: NA; V: TRBV7-9; size: NA; DNA: TGTGCCAGCAGCTTAGCGGGATCGGGGTCCGGCGAGACCCAGTACTTC; CDR3: CASSLAGSGSGETQYF
J: TRBJ2-5; D: TRBD2; V: TRBV9; size: NA; DNA: TGTGCCAGCAGCGTGGCTAGCGGGGGTTCCCAAGAGACCCAGTACTTC; CDR3: CASSVASGGSQETQYF
J: TRBJ2-7; D: NA; V: TRBV5-1; size: NA; DNA: TGCGCCAGCAGCTTGGACAGGGCTCCCCACGAGCAGTACTTC; CDR3: CASSLDRAPHEQYF
J: TRBJ1-1; D: TRBD1; V: TRBV6-5; size: NA; DNA: TGTGCCAGCTCGGGACAGGGGGCTGGAAACACTGAAGCTTTCTTT; CDR3: CASSGQGAGNTEAFF
J: TRBJ2-7; D: TRBD2; V: TRBV2; size: once; DNA: TGTGCCAGCAGTGTTGGGACTAGTCGGACCCACGAGCAGTACTTC; CDR3: CASSVGTSRTHEQYF
J: TRBJ2-5; D: NA; V: TRBV27; size: NA; DNA: TGTGCCAGCGGCCCTTCAGGGGAGACCCAGTACTTC; CDR3: CASGPSGETQYF
J: TRBJ2-7; D: TRBD1; V: TRBV7-9; size: NA; DNA: TGTGCCAGCAGCTCCGGACAGGGGTTAAGGTCCTACGAGCAGTACTTC; CDR3: CASSSGQGLRSYEQYF
J: TRBJ2-3; D: TRBD2; V: TRBV10-2; size: NA; DNA: TGCGCCAGCGGCGGGACTAGCGGGGGAGCAGATACGCAGTATTTT; CDR3: CASGGTSGGADTQYF
J: TRBJ1-2; D: NA; V: TRBV5-6; size: NA; DNA: TGTGCCAGCAGCTTGGAAGCGGTTTGGGACAACTACACCTTC; CDR3: CASSLEAVWDNYTF
J: TRBJ2-5; D: TRBD2; V: TRBV5-1; size: NA; DNA: TGCGCCAGCACCCGGGGGGGAGGAGAGACCCAGTACTTC; CDR3: CASTRGGGETQYF
J: TRBJ2-5; D: NA; V: TRBV6-5; size: NA; DNA: TGTGCCAGCAGTTTAGAATTGGGCGAGACCCAGTACTTC; CDR3: CASSLELGETQYF
J: TRBJ1-5; D: NA; V: TRBV7-9; size: NA; DNA: TGTGCCAGCAGCCCGCTACCGAATCAGCCCCAGCATTTT; CDR3: CASSPLPNQPQHF
J: TRBJ1-6; D: NA; V: TRBV2; size: NA; DNA: TGTGCCAGTAGCCGGGGTACCAATAATTCACCCCTCCACTTT; CDR3: CASSRGTNNSPLHF